Below, 32 T cell receptor beta chains from the same sample are listed, as sequenced in a study of T-cell memory formation after mild COVID-19. MiXCR, applied by TCRdb to the 5' RACE reads, yields one record per CDR3 protein. The table records over 5,500 distinct CDR3 sequences, 50% to 75% of them present only once. The sequenced material came from PBMCs or a T cell subset sorted from them (not recorded which). The receptors come from an adult who had mild COVID-19 (a few samples of this study predate the infection). Cell type and time point are not known.

The chain couples TRBV29-1 to TRBJ2-3; D not certain. Germline-derived CDR1 and CDR2 are SQVTM and ANQGSEA. V was shortened by 1 base and J by 3 bases, with 14 bases between the two germline ends. This CDR3 has 15 amino acids. The CDR3 nucleotides are TGCAGCGTTGAAGCCCTATATAGTGCAACAGATACGCAGTATTTT. Protein: CSVEALYSATDTQYF.

The V call is TRBV20-1, the J call TRBJ1-2; 10 bases agree with TRBD1. In germline, CDR1 is DFQATT, CDR2 SNEGSKA (reference sequence). Losses at the gene ends were 6 bases for V and 8 bases for J; bases not matched to a gene: 12. The CDR3 has 14 residues. The CDR3, as DNA: TGCAGTGCCTTACTGGGACAGGGGAGTGACGGCTACACCTTC. Protein sequence: CSALLGQGSDGYTF.

This clonotype was recorded once. The V and J genes are TRBV6-5 and TRBJ1-2; 7 bases match TRBD1. Germline CDR1 MNHEY, CDR2 SVGAGI. The CDR3 totals 14 residues. With V trimmed by 6 bases and J by 8 bases, 12 bases remained unmatched. CDR3 sequence reads: CASSNRVRGIGYTF. CDR3 in DNA: TGTGCCAGCAGCAACAGGGTCAGGGGGATAGGCTACACCTTC.

In its sample, this clonotype ranks as large. The chain carries TRBV6-5 and TRBJ2-5, with 10 bases aligning to TRBD2. The germline V gene encodes CDR1 MNHEY and CDR2 SVGAGI. There are 14 residues in the CDR3. The V gene end was trimmed by 6 bases and the J gene end by 5 bases; junction bases not matched to a gene: 6. In DNA form, the CDR3 reads TGTGCCAGCAGATTACTAGCGGGGTGGGAGACCCAGTACTTC. Amino acid sequence: CASRLLAGWETQYF.

The chain has TRBV5-4 and TRBJ2-4; the match to TRBD2 covers 10 bases. Germline V lookup: CDR1 SGHNT, CDR2 YYREEE (reference sequence). This CDR3 contains 16 residues. V dropped 1 base and J dropped 13; count of bases not matched to a gene: 14. CDR3 protein: CASSLPHSGGRGRQYF. DNA for the CDR3: TGTGCCAGCAGCTTGCCGCATAGCGGGGGGAGAGGGAGACAGTACTTC. Complete variable domain (other parts from reference TRBV5-4 and TRBJ2-4): ETGVTQSPTHLIKTRGQQVTLRCSSQSGHNTVSWYQQALGQGPQFIFQYYREEENGRGNFPPRFSGLQFPNYSSELNVNALELDDSALYLCASSLPHSGGRGRQYFGAGTRLSVL.

CDR3 nucleotide sequence: TGTGCCAGCAGCTTACCGGGGACTAACCAAGAGACCCAGTACTTC. This sequence encodes CASSLPGTNQETQYF. This chain joins TRBV7-6 and TRBJ2-5, with TRBD2 matching 7 bases. This CDR3 has 15 amino acids. The germline CDR1 and CDR2 sequences are SGHVS and FNYEAQ. J gave up 0 bases and V 2 bases, and 3 bases lay outside the gene matches.

The chain is built from TRBV2 and TRBJ2-1, with no clear D. V was trimmed by 6 bases and J by 0 bases, leaving 3 bases between them. CDR3 length equals 12 residues. CDR1 and CDR2 from the germline V gene are SNHLY and FYNNEI. The CDR3 coding sequence is TGTGCCAGCAGGGACTCCTACAATGAGCAGTTCTTC. Residues: CASRDSYNEQFF.

By frequency in the sample, this clonotype is medium-sized. The chain recombines TRBV20-1 with TRBJ1-1, with no clear D. Trimming took 1 base from V and 1 from J, leaving 4 bases between them. The CDR3 has 12 residues. Germline CDR1 reads DFQATT; CDR2 reads SNEGSKA (reference sequence). CDR3 nucleotide sequence: TGCAGTGCTAGAGGCGGGAACACTGAAGCTTTCTTT. It is translated as CSARGGNTEAFF.

This clonotype is judged medium-sized. The rearrangement links TRBV6-5 to TRBJ2-5; TRBD2 aligns across 8 bases. From germline, CDR1 is MNHEY and CDR2 SVGAGI. The trim removed 6 bases at V and 4 bases at J, leaving 4 bases unmatched. CDR3 length: 13 amino acids. The CDR3 loop is CASRSGGRETQYF. The CDR3 region has the DNA TGTGCCAGCAGATCGGGGGGGCGAGAGACCCAGTACTTC.

J is TRBJ2-3 and V is TRBV7-2; 8 bases are a match to TRBD1. Looked up from germline, CDR1 is SGHTA and CDR2 is FQGNSA. The CDR3 length is 15 residues. After removal of 1 base from V and 5 bases from J, the junction contained 5 bases not matched to a gene. CDR3 DNA sequence: TGTGCCAGCAGCTTAGGCGGACAGGGAGGAGATACGCAGTATTTT. It translates to CASSLGGQGGDTQYF. Full variable domain (outside the CDR3, taken from reference TRBV7-2 and TRBJ2-3): GAGVSQSPSNKVTEKGKDVELRCDPISGHTALYWYRQSLGQGLEFLIYFQGNSAPDKSGLPSDRFSAERTGGSVSTLTIQRTQQEDSAVYLCASSLGGQGGDTQYFGPGTRLTVL.

V is TRBV5-6 and J is TRBJ2-1, with D possibly TRBD1 on 6 matching bases. V lost 4 bases and J lost 5, with 13 bases in between. The CDR3 sequence is 14 residues long. Germline values: CDR1 SGHDT, CDR2 YYEEEE. The CDR3 DNA sequence: TGTGCCAGCAGCCTGACAGGCCCAGACAATGAGCAGTTCTTC. Its translation is CASSLTGPDNEQFF.

By frequency in the sample, this clonotype is medium-sized. The V gene is TRBV2, the J gene TRBJ2-3; D could derive from TRBD1 or TRBD2 (5 bases each). Deletions cut 7 bases from V and 4 bases from J, with 21 bases between. The V gene's germline CDR1 is SNHLY and CDR2 FYNNEI. This CDR3 has 16 amino acids. This chain's CDR3 is CASTRDLGRPPDTQYF. In DNA, the CDR3 is TGTGCCAGCACCCGGGACCTCGGACGACCCCCAGATACGCAGTATTTT. The full variable domain, completed using reference TRBV2 and TRBJ2-3, is EPEVTQTPSHQVTQMGQEVILRCVPISNHLYFYWYRQILGQKVEFLVSFYNNEISEKSEIFDDQFSVERPDGSNFTLKIRSTKLEDSAMYFCASTRDLGRPPDTQYFGPGTRLTVL.

This clonotype rates as medium-sized (0.01 to 0.1%). The J gene is TRBJ2-6, the V gene TRBV7-2; D gene unclear. V lost 5 bases to trimming and J lost 1 base, with 3 bases between them. CDR3 length: 13 amino acids. CDR1 and CDR2 (germline): SGHTA, FQGNSA. DNA of the CDR3: TGTGCCAGCAGCCCGTCTGGGGCCAACGTCCTGACTTTC. Translated, it gives CASSPSGANVLTF.

This clonotype is categorized as medium-sized (0.01 to 0.1%). The V gene is TRBV20-1, the J gene TRBJ2-7; D remains ambiguous. This CDR3 is built from 9 residues. CDR1 and CDR2 from the germline V gene are DFQATT and SNEGSKA (reference sequence). The CDR3 loop is CAFPCEQYV. The CDR3 DNA reads TGCGCCTTCCCCTGCGAGCAGTACGTC.

This clonotype ranks as large. The chain couples TRBV7-6 to TRBJ2-7; 9 bases match TRBD1. There are 18 residues in the CDR3. CDR1 SGHVS and CDR2 FNYEAQ come from the germline V gene. Trimming cost V 5 bases and J 0 bases; bases outside gene matches: 14. Here the CDR3 DNA reads TGTGCCAGCAGCCTCCTCCGATACAACAGGGGGCTCTCCTACGAGCAGTACGTC. Protein product: CASSLLRYNRGLSYEQYV.

The rearrangement joins TRBV30 to TRBJ1-1; D uncertain. The V gene's germline CDR1 is GTSNPN and CDR2 SVGIG (reference sequence). The CDR3 is 13 residues long. Trimming took off 2 bases at V and 4 bases at J, with 11 bases between the two ends. DNA of the CDR3: TGTGCCTGGAGTACGGCTCCCAGCACTGAAGCTTTCTTT. Its translation is CAWSTAPSTEAFF.

This clonotype was seen only a few times. V usage is TRBV9 and J usage is TRBJ1-5; D ambiguous. Germline values: CDR1 SGDLS, CDR2 YYNGEE. The CDR3 has 16 residues. Trimming removed 1 base from V and 0 bases from J, with 11 bases in between. CDR3: CASSVPLPYSNQPQHF. CDR3 nucleotide sequence: TGTGCCAGCAGCGTACCCCTCCCTTATAGCAATCAGCCCCAGCATTTT. The entire variable domain, with the rest obtained from reference TRBV9 and TRBJ1-5, is as follows: DSGVTQTPKHLITATGQRVTLRCSPRSGDLSVYWYQQSLDQGLQFLIQYYNGEERAKGNILERFSAQQFPDLHSELNLSSLELGDSALYFCASSVPLPYSNQPQHFGDGTRLSIL.

The chain employs TRBV4-3 and TRBJ2-1; D gene uncertain. CDR3 size: 13 residues. The V end was cut by 2 bases, the J end by 4 bases, with 6 bases between. Germline-derived CDR1 and CDR2 are LGHNA and YSLEER. The DNA of the CDR3 is TGCGCCAGCAGCCAAAGCCCTTACAATGAGCAGTTCTTC. Protein: CASSQSPYNEQFF.

V usage is TRBV7-8 and J usage is TRBJ2-7, with 9 positions matching TRBD1. Looked up from germline, CDR1 is SGHVS and CDR2 is FQNEAQ. With V trimmed by 0 bases and J by 6 bases, 6 bases remained unmatched. The CDR3 is 15 amino acids. Here the CDR3 DNA reads TGTGCCAGCAGCTTAGCGGTGGGACAGGGTCGCGAGCAGTACTTC. It is translated as CASSLAVGQGREQYF.

The chain recombines TRBV7-2 with TRBJ2-7; a possible D gene is TRBD1 (5 bases). Germline values: CDR1 SGHTA, CDR2 FQGNSA. This CDR3 has 14 residues. Trimming took off 6 bases at V and 4 bases at J, with 16 bases between the two ends. The CDR3 nucleotides read TGTGCCAGCAGACCTCAGGGTGCCCCTTACGAGCAGTACTTC. Its protein product is CASRPQGAPYEQYF.

The chain is built from TRBV5-1 and TRBJ1-2; 7 bases align to TRBD1. Trimming at V came to 4 bases and at J to 4 bases, leaving 4 bases not matched to a gene. Germline V lookup: CDR1 SGHRS, CDR2 YFSETQ. The CDR3 contains 13 residues. CDR3 residues: CASSRDSSYGYTF. In DNA, the CDR3 is TGCGCCAGCAGCAGGGACAGTTCCTATGGCTACACCTTC.

By share, this clonotype ranks as medium-sized. The genes are TRBV27 and TRBJ2-7, with TRBD1 identical over 10 bases. This CDR3 spans 15 amino acids. Germline CDR1 reads MNHEY; CDR2 reads SMNVEV (reference sequence). The J segment lost 2 bases and the V segment lost 1 base, leaving 2 bases of the junction unmatched. The CDR3 spells CASSLWGTGAYEQYF. CDR3 DNA: TGTGCCAGCAGTTTATGGGGGACAGGGGCCTACGAGCAGTACTTC.

The chain recombines TRBV20-1 with TRBJ2-1, with 11 bases aligning to TRBD2. The germline CDR1 and CDR2 sequences are DFQATT and SNEGSKA (reference sequence). V lost 8 bases to trimming and J lost 9 bases; unmatched junction nucleotides: 12. CDR3 length equals 14 residues. CDR3 DNA: TGCAGTTCTTTAGCGGGGGGGGCCCAGATTGAGCAGTTCTTC. Translating it yields CSSLAGGAQIEQFF.

The J gene is TRBJ2-1, the V gene TRBV29-1; 14 nucleotides match TRBD2. The V segment lost 1 base and the J segment 10 bases; nucleotides outside the gene matches: 9. Germline lookup yields CDR1 SQVTM and CDR2 ANQGSEA. This CDR3 is built from 16 residues. As DNA, the CDR3 is TGCAGCGTTGAAGTTAAGACTAGCGGGGGGGCTTGGGAGCAGTTCTTC. Translation: CSVEVKTSGGAWEQFF.

The chain has TRBV7-2 and TRBJ2-1; 12 nucleotides agree with TRBD2. Germline V gene sequence: CDR1 SGHTA, CDR2 FQGNSA. V gave up 6 bases and J gave up 4 bases; unmatched junction bases: 7. The CDR3 runs to 16 residues. CDR3 protein: CASRMTSGGRYNEQFF. CDR3 in DNA: TGTGCCAGCAGGATGACTAGCGGGGGCCGGTACAATGAGCAGTTCTTC.

CDR3 sequence: CASNGHFYEQYF. The CDR3 DNA follows: TGTGCCAGCAATGGACATTTCTACGAGCAGTACTTC. The rearrangement uses TRBV7-3 and TRBJ2-7, with D possibly TRBD1 on 5 matching bases. CDR3 length equals 12 residues. Between the trimmed V and J ends, which lost 7 bases and 3 bases, there was a span of 10 bases. CDR1 and CDR2 from the germline V gene are SGHTA and FQGTGA.

This chain connects TRBV7-8 to TRBJ2-1, with TRBD2 as a possible D gene (5 bases). The CDR3 spans 18 residues. Germline V gene lookup returns CDR1 SGHVS and CDR2 FQNEAQ. Trimming took off 1 base at V and 0 bases at J, with 16 bases between the two ends. The CDR3 region is CASSLVARQTSSYNEQFF. CDR3 bases: TGTGCCAGCAGCTTAGTAGCGCGCCAGACAAGCTCCTACAATGAGCAGTTCTTC.

The chain carries TRBV12-3 or TRBV12-4 and TRBJ2-1, with D possibly matching TRBD1 (6 bases). CDR3 length: 14 amino acids. The V end lost 0 bases, the J end lost 3 bases, and 6 bases lay between the germline ends. The CDR3 reads CASSLADSYNEQFF. Written as DNA, the CDR3 is TGTGCCAGCAGTTTAGCGGACAGCTACAATGAGCAGTTCTTC.

By share, this clonotype counts as medium-sized. V is TRBV9 and J is TRBJ2-2; 7 bases match TRBD1. In germline, CDR1 is SGDLS, CDR2 YYNGEE. V trimming: 3 bases; J trimming: 4 bases; junction bases outside the gene matches: 6. The CDR3 is made up of 15 amino acids. In nucleotides, the CDR3 is TGTGCCAGCAGCGCCGACAGGGTGATCACCGGGGAGCTGTTTTTT. Encoded protein: CASSADRVITGELFF. The whole variable domain, remainder taken from reference TRBV9 and TRBJ2-2, is DSGVTQTPKHLITATGQRVTLRCSPRSGDLSVYWYQQSLDQGLQFLIQYYNGEERAKGNILERFSAQQFPDLHSELNLSSLELGDSALYFCASSADRVITGELFFGEGSRLTVL.

The chain employs TRBV7-6 and TRBJ2-5, with TRBD1 as a possible D gene (6 bases). The CDR3 runs 15 residues. V was shortened by 1 base and J by 5 bases, with 14 bases between the two germline ends. CDR1 is SGHVS and CDR2 is FNYEAQ in the germline V gene. The CDR3 sequence is CASSLGGRGWETQYF. The CDR3 bases are TGTGCCAGCAGCTTAGGAGGCAGGGGTTGGGAGACCCAGTACTTC. The full variable domain, its missing parts supplied by reference TRBV7-6 and TRBJ2-5, is GAGVSQSPRYKVTKRGQDVALRCDPISGHVSLYWYRQALGQGPEFLTYFNYEAQQDKSGLPNDRFSAERPEGSISTLTIQRTEQRDSAMYRCASSLGGRGWETQYFGPGTRLLVL.

Regarding this clonotype: The limits of the CDR3 on the DNA are not certain, so only TCRdb's listed CDR3 is given. The V gene is TRBV21-1, the J gene TRBJ2-6. TRBV21-1 is a documented pseudogene. A total of 15 residues make up the CDR3, ends included. This chain's CDR3 is CASSNVGAGANVLTF.

The chain couples TRBV30 to TRBJ1-2; tentative D call: TRBD1 (6 bases). CDR3 length: 14 amino acids. The germline V and J ends were trimmed by 0 bases and 8 bases, with 16 bases remaining between them. Germline assignment: CDR1 GTSNPN and CDR2 SVGIG (reference sequence). CDR3 coding DNA: TGTGCCTGGAGTGTACTAGTGGGGGCGACGGGCTACACCTTC. As protein: CAWSVLVGATGYTF.